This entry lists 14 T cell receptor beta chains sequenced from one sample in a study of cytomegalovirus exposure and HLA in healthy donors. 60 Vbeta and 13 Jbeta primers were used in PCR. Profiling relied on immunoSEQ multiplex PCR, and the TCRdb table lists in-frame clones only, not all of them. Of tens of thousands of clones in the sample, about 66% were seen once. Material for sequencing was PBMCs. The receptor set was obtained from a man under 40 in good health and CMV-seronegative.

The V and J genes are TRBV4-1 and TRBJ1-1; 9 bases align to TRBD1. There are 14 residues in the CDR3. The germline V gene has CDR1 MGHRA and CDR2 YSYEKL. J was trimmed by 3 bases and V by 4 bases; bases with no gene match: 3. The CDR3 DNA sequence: TGCGCCAGCAGCCCCCGACAGGGGGACACTGAAGCTTTCTTT. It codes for CASSPRQGDTEAFF.

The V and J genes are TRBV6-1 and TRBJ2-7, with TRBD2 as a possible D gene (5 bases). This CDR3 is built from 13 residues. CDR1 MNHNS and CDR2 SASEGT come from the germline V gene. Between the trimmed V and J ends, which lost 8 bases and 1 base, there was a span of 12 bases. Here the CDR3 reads CASRDEGSYEQYF. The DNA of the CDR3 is TGTGCCAGCCGAGACGAGGGATCCTACGAGCAGTACTTC.

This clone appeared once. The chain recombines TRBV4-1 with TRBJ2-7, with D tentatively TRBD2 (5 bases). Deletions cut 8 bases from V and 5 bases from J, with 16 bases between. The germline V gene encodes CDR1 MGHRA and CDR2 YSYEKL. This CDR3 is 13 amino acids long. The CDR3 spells CASQLAPRDEQYF. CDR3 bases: TGCGCCAGCCAGCTAGCACCTCGCGACGAGCAGTACTTC.

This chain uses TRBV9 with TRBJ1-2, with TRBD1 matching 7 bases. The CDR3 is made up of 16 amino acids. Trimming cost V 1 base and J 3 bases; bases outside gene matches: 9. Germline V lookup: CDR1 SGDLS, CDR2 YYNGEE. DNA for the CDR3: TGTGCCAGCAGCGTACTTACAGGGGCCCAAGACTATGGCTACACCTTC. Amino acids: CASSVLTGAQDYGYTF.

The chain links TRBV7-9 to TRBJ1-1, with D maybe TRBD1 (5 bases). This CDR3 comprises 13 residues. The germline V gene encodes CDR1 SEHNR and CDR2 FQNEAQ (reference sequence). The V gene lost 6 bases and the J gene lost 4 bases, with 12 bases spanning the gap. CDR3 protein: CASRTGGGTEAFF. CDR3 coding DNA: TGTGCCAGCAGAACGGGGGGAGGCACTGAAGCTTTCTTT. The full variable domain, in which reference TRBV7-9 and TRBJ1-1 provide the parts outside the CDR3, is DTGVSQNPRHKITKRGQNVTFRCDPISEHNRLYWYRQTLGQGPEFLTYFQNEAQLEKSRLLSDRFSAERPKGSFSTLEIQRTEQGDSAMYLCASRTGGGTEAFFGQGTRLTVV.

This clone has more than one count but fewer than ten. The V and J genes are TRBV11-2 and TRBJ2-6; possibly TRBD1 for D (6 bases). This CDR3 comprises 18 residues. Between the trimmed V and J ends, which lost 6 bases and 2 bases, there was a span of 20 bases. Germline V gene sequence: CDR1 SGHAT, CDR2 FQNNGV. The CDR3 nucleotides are TGTGCCAGCAGGGATATTAAGGGGGAGCTCGCTGGGGCCAACGTCCTGACTTTC. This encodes CASRDIKGELAGANVLTF.

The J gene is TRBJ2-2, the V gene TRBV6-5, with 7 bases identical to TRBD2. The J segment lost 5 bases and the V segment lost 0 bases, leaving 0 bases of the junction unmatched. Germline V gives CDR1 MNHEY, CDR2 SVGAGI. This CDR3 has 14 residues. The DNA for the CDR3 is TGTGCCAGCAGTTACTCAGCGGGGACCGGGGAGCTGTTTTTT. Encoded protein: CASSYSAGTGELFF.

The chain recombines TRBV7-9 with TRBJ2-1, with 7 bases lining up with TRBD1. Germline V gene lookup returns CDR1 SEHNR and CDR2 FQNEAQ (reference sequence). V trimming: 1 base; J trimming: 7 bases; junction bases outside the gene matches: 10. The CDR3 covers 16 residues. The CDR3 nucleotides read TGTGCCAGCAGCTTAGTGGAGGCAGGGGGTATTAATGAGCAGTTCTTC. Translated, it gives CASSLVEAGGINEQFF.

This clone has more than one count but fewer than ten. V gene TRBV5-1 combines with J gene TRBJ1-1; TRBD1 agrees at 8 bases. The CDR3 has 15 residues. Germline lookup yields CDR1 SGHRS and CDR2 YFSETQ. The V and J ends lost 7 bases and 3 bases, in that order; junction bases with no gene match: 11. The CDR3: CASQTGGPLDTEAFF. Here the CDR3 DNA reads TGCGCCAGCCAAACAGGGGGACCTTTGGACACTGAAGCTTTCTTT.

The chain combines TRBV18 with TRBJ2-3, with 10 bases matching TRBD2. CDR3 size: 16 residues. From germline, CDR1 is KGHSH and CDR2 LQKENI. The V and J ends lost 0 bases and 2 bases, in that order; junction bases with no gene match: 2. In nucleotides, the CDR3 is TGTGCCAGCTCACCACCGGGACTAGCGACCACAGATACGCAGTATTTT. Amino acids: CASSPPGLATTDTQYF.

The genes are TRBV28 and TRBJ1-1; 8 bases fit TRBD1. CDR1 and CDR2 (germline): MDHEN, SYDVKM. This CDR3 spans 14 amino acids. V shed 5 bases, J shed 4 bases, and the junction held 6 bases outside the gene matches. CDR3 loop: CASSPGQGITEAFF. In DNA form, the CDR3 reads TGTGCCAGCAGTCCCGGACAGGGTATCACTGAAGCTTTCTTT. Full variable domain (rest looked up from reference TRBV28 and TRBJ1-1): DVKVTQSSRYLVKRTGEKVFLECVQDMDHENMFWYRQDPGLGLRLIYFSYDVKMKEKGDIPEGYSVSREKKERFSLILESASTNQTSMYLCASSPGQGITEAFFGQGTRLTVV.

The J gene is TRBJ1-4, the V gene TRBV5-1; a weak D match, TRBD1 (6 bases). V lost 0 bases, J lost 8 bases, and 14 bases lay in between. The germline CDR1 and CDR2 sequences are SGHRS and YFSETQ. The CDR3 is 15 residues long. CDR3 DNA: TGCGCCAGCAGCTTGGGCCCCGGACAGAAAGAAAAACTGTTTTTT. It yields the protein CASSLGPGQKEKLFF.

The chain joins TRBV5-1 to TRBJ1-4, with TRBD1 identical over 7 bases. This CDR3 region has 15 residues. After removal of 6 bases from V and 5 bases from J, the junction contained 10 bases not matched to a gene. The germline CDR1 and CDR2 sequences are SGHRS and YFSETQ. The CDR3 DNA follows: TGCGCCAGCACCCCGGGTTCAGGGGGAAATGAAAAACTGTTTTTT. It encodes CASTPGSGGNEKLFF.

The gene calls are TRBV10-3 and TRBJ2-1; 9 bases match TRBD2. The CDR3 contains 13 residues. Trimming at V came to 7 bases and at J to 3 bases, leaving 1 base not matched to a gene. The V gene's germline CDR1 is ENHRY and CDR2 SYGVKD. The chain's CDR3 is CAIMTSGYNEQFF. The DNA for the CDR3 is TGTGCCATCATGACTAGCGGCTACAATGAGCAGTTCTTC.